Below are 11 T cell receptor beta chains sequenced from a single sample in a study of neurological immune-mediated disorders. TCRdb independently ran MiXCR on the 5' RACE reads; one entry per CDR3 protein. This sample yields tens of thousands of distinct CDR3 sequences, of which roughly 15% are seen a single time; approximately 15% belongs to the top ten. Sample: PBMCs. These receptors all come from a woman in her thirties or forties in good health.

This sequence joins TRBV20-1 and TRBJ1-2, with D uncertain. The CDR3 consists of 13 residues. Germline CDR1 reads DFQATT; CDR2 reads SNEGSKA (reference sequence). Trimming left V 2 bases short and J 2 bases short, with 9 bases between. CDR3 in amino acids: CSARHLDNYGYTF. CDR3 bases: TGCAGTGCTAGACATCTGGACAACTATGGCTACACCTTC.

This clonotype has a count of ten or more. The rearrangement joins TRBV20-1 to TRBJ2-1, with 7 bases matching TRBD2. V was pared by 6 bases and J by 5 bases, with 10 bases of the junction left unmatched. CDR3 length: 14 residues. Germline lookup yields CDR1 DFQATT and CDR2 SNEGSKA (reference sequence). CDR3 in amino acids: CSAPVLAENNEQFF. The CDR3 nucleotides are TGCAGTGCCCCCGTCCTAGCGGAAAACAATGAGCAGTTCTTC.

This clonotype was observed at least ten times. This chain joins TRBV20-1 and TRBJ1-1, with a weak D call TRBD1 (6 bases). Trimming took 7 bases from V and 5 from J, leaving 20 bases between them. The CDR3 consists of 14 residues. Germline lookup yields CDR1 DFQATT and CDR2 SNEGSKA (reference sequence). CDR3 coding DNA: TGCAGTGTGCCCGGGGGCTACGCTGGGACTGAAGCTTTCTTT. Translated: CSVPGGYAGTEAFF.

At least ten counts were recorded for this clonotype. The V gene is TRBV5-1, the J gene TRBJ1-1, with 9 bases that match TRBD1. Germline V lookup: CDR1 SGHRS, CDR2 YFSETQ. This CDR3 contains 16 residues. The V and J ends lost 4 bases and 1 base, in that order; junction bases with no gene match: 8. Written as DNA, the CDR3 is TGCGCCAGCAGCCTTACGGGACAGGGCCCGAACACTGAAGCTTTCTTT. Its protein is CASSLTGQGPNTEAFF.

The table lists this clonotype with many counts. J is TRBJ2-1 and V is TRBV7-3; weak D call: TRBD1 (6 bases). V lost 4 bases and J lost 7, with 11 bases in between. The germline gives CDR1 SGHTA, CDR2 FQGTGA. This CDR3 has 13 residues. CDR3 region: CASSSFQGNEQFF. DNA for the CDR3: TGTGCCAGCAGCTCTTTTCAGGGGAATGAGCAGTTCTTC.

This clonotype was picked up many times. The rearrangement uses TRBV5-1 and TRBJ1-1; D gene ambiguous. This CDR3 has 14 amino acids. Germline CDR1 reads SGHRS; CDR2 reads YFSETQ. Trimming took 0 bases from V and 3 from J, leaving 9 bases between them. This CDR3 reads CASSLGGEDTEAFF. Here the CDR3 DNA reads TGCGCCAGCAGCTTGGGCGGGGAGGACACTGAAGCTTTCTTT.

This clonotype was found many times. This rearrangement joins TRBV7-9 to TRBJ1-2, with 9 bases matching TRBD1. This CDR3 has 15 amino acids. J lost 4 bases, V lost 5 bases, and 8 bases had no gene match. The germline CDR1 and CDR2 sequences are SEHNR and FQNEAQ (reference sequence). As DNA, the CDR3 is TGTGCCAGCAGCGGTGGGACAGGGAAAGGCTATGGCTACACCTTC. Encoded protein: CASSGGTGKGYGYTF.

CDR3 sequence (DNA): TGCGCCAGCAGCCAAGATTACGGACAGGCGGCAGATACGCAGTATTTT. Translated: CASSQDYGQAADTQYF. The rearrangement joins TRBV4-3 to TRBJ2-3; 7 nucleotides match TRBD1. The germline gives CDR1 LGHNA, CDR2 YSLEER. Losses at the gene ends were 0 bases for V and 4 bases for J; bases not matched to a gene: 7. The CDR3 is made up of 16 amino acids.

This clonotype was found many times. The chain is built from TRBV20-1 and TRBJ2-5; 9 bases map to TRBD2. The germline V gene has CDR1 DFQATT and CDR2 SNEGSKA (reference sequence). The J segment lost 4 bases and the V segment lost 7 bases, leaving 7 bases of the junction unmatched. CDR3 size: 13 residues. This CDR3 is CSVRRGGRETQYF. DNA for the CDR3: TGCAGTGTCCGGCGGGGGGGCAGAGAGACCCAGTACTTC.

This clonotype has a count of ten or more. The V and J genes are TRBV27 and TRBJ2-2; 9 bases line up with TRBD1. The V gene end was trimmed by 6 bases and the J gene end by 7 bases; junction bases not matched to a gene: 6. This CDR3 has 14 residues. Germline loops: CDR1 MNHEY, CDR2 SMNVEV (reference sequence). CDR3 bases: TGTGCCAGCAGAAGAACAGGGGGCCTCGGGGAGCTGTTTTTT. This gives the protein CASRRTGGLGELFF.

The chain employs TRBV12-3 or TRBV12-4 and TRBJ2-4, with D possibly TRBD1 on 5 matching bases. The CDR3 totals 16 residues. Deletions cut 7 bases from V and 2 bases from J, with 18 bases between. CDR3 sequence: CASTYLVTVSKNIQYF. The CDR3 nucleotides are TGTGCCAGCACCTACTTAGTGACAGTTTCCAAAAACATTCAGTACTTC.